A selection of T cell receptor beta chains follows, all from one sample in a study of CD8 T cells in ankylosing spondylitis. TCRdb itself ran the 5' RACE reads through MiXCR, one entry per CDR3 protein. The sample lists 90,000 to 120,000 distinct CDR3 sequences, more than 20% occurring once. The sequenced sample consisted of synovial fluid, either unsorted or a sorted T cell fraction (not recorded which). The receptors shown here come from a male donor with ankylosing spondylitis. The CDR3 runs from the conserved cysteine through the conserved F or W. Each record gives: J gene, clone size, D gene, V gene, CDR3 protein, CDR3 DNA. D genes are given only for firm matches. Size values are once, few and many counts, or a class for expanded clones, and some rows have none.

TRBJ2-3,few,-,TRBV4-2,CASSQGSTDTQYF,TGTGCCAGCAGCCAGGGCAGCACAGATACGCAGTATTTT
TRBJ2-4,many,TRBD1,TRBV7-6,CASSGDRVGAKNIQYF,TGTGCCAGCAGCGGTGACAGGGTCGGAGCCAAAAACATTCAGTACTTC
TRBJ2-7,many,TRBD2,TRBV20-1,CSASKWGGQQTYEQYF,TGCAGTGCTTCCAAGTGGGGGGGTCAGCAGACCTACGAGCAGTACTTC
TRBJ1-6,-,TRBD1,TRBV5-1,CASSLAGTEDSPLHF,TGCGCCAGCAGCTTGGCCGGGACAGAGGATTCACCCCTCCACTTT
TRBJ2-5,many,TRBD1,TRBV28,CASSAMQGAGETQYF,TGTGCCAGCAGTGCTATGCAGGGGGCGGGAGAGACCCAGTACTTC
TRBJ1-3,few,-,TRBV5-5,CASSFDTNSGNTIYF,TGTGCCAGCAGCTTTGACACGAACTCTGGAAACACCATATATTTT
TRBJ2-7,few,TRBD1,TRBV5-4,CASSRGQGNYEQYF,TGTGCCAGCAGCAGGGGACAGGGGAACTACGAGCAGTACTTC
TRBJ1-1,many,-,TRBV12-3/TRBV12-4,CASTKTGILNTEAFF,TGTGCCAGCACTAAAACAGGGATCTTGAACACTGAAGCTTTCTTT
TRBJ2-1,-,-,TRBV5-6,CASSDDRRFANEQFF,TGTGCCAGCAGCGACGACCGCCGATTTGCCAATGAGCAGTTCTTC
TRBJ2-7,-,-,TRBV20-1,CSASPGLSAYEQYF,TGCAGTGCTAGCCCGGGACTTAGTGCCTACGAGCAGTACTTC
TRBJ2-7,many,-,TRBV7-9,CASSKTGLYEQYF,TGTGCCAGCAGCAAAACAGGGCTCTACGAGCAGTACTTC
TRBJ1-5,few,-,TRBV20-1,CSARVGQGGQPQHF,TGCAGTGCTAGAGTCGGGCAGGGTGGACAGCCCCAGCATTTT
TRBJ1-1,few,-,TRBV30,CAWSLGKTEAFF,TGTGCCTGGAGCTTGGGAAAAACTGAAGCTTTCTTT
TRBJ2-6,-,-,TRBV27,CASSYQRPGANVLTF,TGTGCCAGCAGTTACCAAAGGCCTGGGGCCAACGTCCTGACTTTC
TRBJ2-1,-,TRBD2,TRBV20-1,CSARDLRDYDNEQFF,TGCAGTGCTAGAGATTTAAGGGACTATGACAATGAGCAGTTCTTC
TRBJ2-1,few,-,TRBV12-3/TRBV12-4,CASSLSSRSSYNEQFF,TGTGCCAGCAGTTTATCCTCTCGGAGCTCCTACAATGAGCAGTTCTTC
TRBJ1-6,few,-,TRBV20-1,CSASWQGYSPLHF,TGCAGTGCTAGCTGGCAGGGCTACTCACCCCTCCACTTT
TRBJ1-1,-,-,TRBV12-3/TRBV12-4,CASSLMRETEAFF,TGTGCCAGCAGTTTAATGAGGGAGACTGAAGCTTTCTTT
TRBJ1-2,many,-,TRBV12-3/TRBV12-4,CASSFTGYGYTF,TGTGCCAGCTCCTTTACGGGCTATGGCTACACCTTC
TRBJ1-1,-,-,TRBV5-1,CASSWGTDGMNTEAFF,TGCGCCAGCAGCTGGGGGACGGACGGCATGAACACTGAAGCTTTCTTT
TRBJ1-5,-,-,TRBV12-3/TRBV12-4,CASSLTGNQPQHF,TGTGCCAGCAGTTTGACGGGGAATCAGCCCCAGCATTTT
TRBJ2-1,-,-,TRBV7-9,CASSTTSRVINEQFF,TGTGCCAGCTCCACTACCTCCAGGGTTATAAATGAGCAGTTCTTC
TRBJ2-7,few,-,TRBV7-9,CASSLVRTYEQYF,TGTGCCAGCAGCTTAGTTAGAACCTACGAGCAGTACTTC
TRBJ1-2,-,-,TRBV7-9,CASSLASGGIGTF,TGTGCCAGCAGCTTGGCGTCGGGGGGCATTGGCACCTTC
TRBJ2-2,few,-,TRBV7-9,CASSLRNTGELFF,TGTGCCAGCAGCTTGCGAAACACCGGGGAGCTGTTTTTT
TRBJ2-2,-,-,TRBV5-1,CASSLESQSNTGELFF,TGCGCCAGCAGCTTGGAGTCACAGTCGAACACCGGGGAGCTGTTTTTT
TRBJ1-1,-,-,TRBV3-1,CASSQGGGLDF,TGTGCCAGCAGCCAAGGCGGGGGTCTTGACTTT
TRBJ1-5,-,-,TRBV7-2,CASSSRGSGNQPQHF,TGTGCCAGCAGTTCCCGGGGGAGTGGCAATCAGCCCCAGCATTTT
TRBJ1-3,-,TRBD1,TRBV6-1,CASSSTGSGNTIYF,TGTGCCAGCAGCTCGACAGGGTCAGGAAACACCATATATTTT